Each of the 16 T cell receptor beta chains below was sequenced from the same sample in a study of cytomegalovirus exposure and HLA in healthy donors (dated by TCRdb to about 2017). Library preparation used the immunoSEQ multiplex PCR assay. As stored in TCRdb, this immuneACCESS dataset retains in-frame rearrangements with V and J assigned. A fraction of the clones does not appear; measured against another copy, unresolved V genes explain less than half of the discrepancy, and the remainder lacks a known reason. For this sample the table gives approximately 49,000 clones, of which 85% to 95% were detected only once. The ten largest clones capture about 1.5% of the sample. Sequencing was done on a sample of PBMCs. These receptors were collected from a man aged 18 to 35 in good health and CMV-seronegative.

The genes are TRBV27 and TRBJ2-7; 7 nucleotides line up with TRBD1. Germline lookup yields CDR1 MNHEY and CDR2 SMNVEV (reference sequence). V shed 5 bases and J 0 bases; nucleotides not matched to a gene: 4. This CDR3 spans 14 amino acids. The CDR3 reads CASSPGTDSYEQYF. The CDR3 DNA is TGTGCCAGCAGTCCCGGGACAGACTCCTACGAGCAGTACTTC.

The V call is TRBV5-1, the J call TRBJ2-7, with no clear D. Trimming removed 0 bases from V and 2 bases from J, with 12 bases in between. CDR1 is SGHRS, CDR2 YFSETQ, per germline. This CDR3 contains 15 residues. CDR3 residues: CASSLVPRETYEQYF. CDR3 DNA: TGCGCCAGCAGCTTGGTCCCTCGCGAAACCTACGAGCAGTACTTC.

The CDR3 is CASSWASPYSNQPQHF. The CDR3 DNA reads as TGTGCCAGCAGTTGGGCATCCCCTTATAGCAATCAGCCCCAGCATTTT. The chain uses TRBV6-5 and TRBJ1-5; D is undetermined. Deletions cut 4 bases from V and 0 bases from J, with 13 bases between. Germline V CDR1 and CDR2: MNHEY, SVGAGI. This CDR3 spans 16 amino acids.

The V call is TRBV7-8, the J call TRBJ1-2; 8 bases line up with TRBD1. Germline V CDR1 and CDR2: SGHVS, FQNEAQ. J lost 4 bases, V lost 2 bases, and 9 bases had no gene match. The CDR3 spans 16 residues. The chain's CDR3 is CASSLWTGRDGYGYTF. The CDR3 DNA follows: TGTGCCAGCAGCTTATGGACAGGGAGGGATGGCTATGGCTACACCTTC. Based on the CDR3 plus reference TRBV7-8 and TRBJ1-2, the full variable domain is GAGVSQSPRYKVAKRGQDVALRCDPISGHVSLFWYQQALGQGPEFLTYFQNEAQLDKSGLPSDRFFAERPEGSVSTLKIQRTQQEDSAVYLCASSLWTGRDGYGYTFGSGTRLTVV.

This clone appeared once. This chain's CDR3 is CAFLVGETQYF. As DNA, the CDR3 is TGTGCCTTCCTAGTAGGTGAGACCCAGTACTTC. The chain combines TRBV30 with TRBJ2-5; D uncertain. Germline lookup yields CDR1 GTSNPN and CDR2 SVGIG (reference sequence). This CDR3 spans 11 amino acids. The V end lost 7 bases, the J end lost 5 bases, and 11 bases lay between the germline ends.

The rearrangement uses TRBV5-5 and TRBJ2-1, with TRBD2 matching over 10 bases. V was pared by 1 base and J by 0 bases, with 7 bases of the junction left unmatched. This CDR3 has 18 amino acids. The germline gives CDR1 SGHKS, CDR2 YYEKEE (reference sequence). CDR3 residues: CASSLPSGRVSSYNEQFF. The CDR3 coding sequence is TGTGCCAGCAGCTTGCCAAGCGGGAGGGTGAGCTCCTACAATGAGCAGTTCTTC.

The genes are TRBV7-9 and TRBJ2-7; TRBD2 might be the D (6 bases). The CDR3 sequence is 12 residues long. Trimming shortened V by 6 bases and J by 3 bases, and 9 bases separated the two germline ends. Per germline, CDR1 SEHNR and CDR2 FQNEAQ (reference sequence). The CDR3 sequence is CASRGDFYEQYF. The CDR3 DNA follows: TGTGCCAGCAGGGGGGACTTCTACGAGCAGTACTTC.

This clone is large by share. The genes are TRBV5-3 and TRBJ2-7; 8 bases map to TRBD1. TRBV5-3 is an ORF; its function is uncertain. This CDR3 is built from 14 residues. Losses at the gene ends were 0 bases for V and 4 bases for J; bases not matched to a gene: 3. The DNA for the CDR3 is TGTGCCAGAAGCTTGGGGGACAGGAGGTACGAGCAGTACTTC. Protein sequence: CARSLGDRRYEQYF.

This sequence joins TRBV6-5 and TRBJ1-1, with unresolved D. Trimming shortened V by 1 base and J by 1 base, and 7 bases separated the two germline ends. The CDR3 runs to 14 residues. The germline CDR1 and CDR2 sequences are MNHEY and SVGAGI. In nucleotides, the CDR3 is TGTGCCAGCAGTTACTTGACGGGGAACACTGAAGCTTTCTTT. Its translation is CASSYLTGNTEAFF.

The CDR3 bases are TGTGCCAGCAGTTTCCTGGCAGGGGACAATGAGCAGTTCTTC. Residues: CASSFLAGDNEQFF. The chain has TRBV27 and TRBJ2-1; TRBD1 is a possible D gene (6 bases). The CDR3 length is 14 residues. Germline values: CDR1 MNHEY, CDR2 SMNVEV (reference sequence). With 3 bases removed from V and 5 bases from J, the gap between germline ends came to 11 bases.

This rearrangement joins TRBV28 to TRBJ2-1; D is unresolved. Germline CDR1 and CDR2: MDHEN and SYDVKM. This CDR3 contains 12 residues. With 5 bases removed from V and 9 bases from J, the gap between germline ends came to 11 bases. The CDR3 reads CASSPSFGEQFF. CDR3 nucleotide sequence: TGTGCCAGCAGTCCTTCGTTCGGTGAGCAGTTCTTC.

The V call is TRBV6-4, the J call TRBJ2-3; 11 bases are shared with TRBD2. Germline V CDR1 and CDR2: MRHNA, SNTAGT. This CDR3 spans 18 amino acids. Unmatched junction bases numbered 10, after V lost 3 bases and J lost 2 bases. CDR3 amino acids: CASSDLPLAGGNTDTQYF. CDR3 in DNA: TGTGCCAGCAGTGATCTTCCCTTAGCGGGGGGGAACACAGATACGCAGTATTTT.

This rearrangement joins TRBV28 to TRBJ2-7; 8 bases map to TRBD2. This CDR3 contains 15 residues. Trimming took 3 bases from V and 3 from J; bases not matched to a gene: 7. Per the germline V gene, CDR1 is MDHEN and CDR2 is SYDVKM. This CDR3 reads CASSFFLSGGYEQYF. The CDR3 coding sequence is TGTGCCAGCAGTTTCTTTTTAAGCGGGGGCTACGAGCAGTACTTC.

This clone has a single count. J is TRBJ1-1 and V is TRBV2; TRBD1 matches at 8 bases. With V trimmed by 7 bases and J by 3 bases, 7 bases remained unmatched. The CDR3 spans 14 residues. Germline V lookup: CDR1 SNHLY, CDR2 FYNNEI. CDR3 loop: CASTATGDYTEAFF. The CDR3 DNA sequence: TGTGCCAGCACTGCGACAGGGGACTACACTGAAGCTTTCTTT.

V gene TRBV5-4 combines with J gene TRBJ1-1, with 9 bases that match TRBD1. The CDR3 sequence is 15 residues long. Trimming cost V 3 bases and J 5 bases; bases outside gene matches: 8. CDR1 SGHNT and CDR2 YYREEE come from the germline V gene (reference sequence). CDR3 in amino acids: CASSWGDRELTEAFF. The CDR3 DNA reads as TGTGCCAGCAGCTGGGGGGACAGGGAATTAACTGAAGCTTTCTTT.

J is TRBJ2-3 and V is TRBV9; maybe TRBD2 (5 bases). Trimming took off 4 bases at V and 4 bases at J, with 22 bases between the two ends. Per germline, CDR1 SGDLS and CDR2 YYNGEE. The CDR3 extends over 17 amino acids. The CDR3: CASSSSLRNEGPDTQYF. CDR3 DNA: TGTGCCAGCAGCTCGTCCCTTAGGAATGAGGGCCCAGATACGCAGTATTTT. The complete variable domain, with remaining parts taken from reference TRBV9 and TRBJ2-3, reads DSGVTQTPKHLITATGQRVTLRCSPRSGDLSVYWYQQSLDQGLQFLIQYYNGEERAKGNILERFSAQQFPDLHSELNLSSLELGDSALYFCASSSSLRNEGPDTQYFGPGTRLTVL.